A single TCR beta chain is shown here with its context. Researchers ran the PCR with 60 Vbeta and 13 Jbeta primers. The method was immunoSEQ multiplex PCR; TCRdb's version includes in-frame clones alone and lacks a portion of them. The sample carries about 150,000 clones, roughly three quarters recorded once. This sample is part of a study of cytomegalovirus exposure and HLA in healthy donors. The CDR3 covers 15 residues. Losses at the gene ends were 0 bases for V and 5 bases for J; bases not matched to a gene: 3. Germline lookup yields CDR1 SGDLS and CDR2 YYNGEE. Regarding donors, all were healthy bone marrow donors.

The sequence was collected from a woman in her forties or fifties in good health and CMV-seropositive. Sequenced sample: PBMCs. The rearrangement uses TRBV9 and TRBJ1-2; TRBD1 matches at 11 bases. DNA of the CDR3: TGTGCCAGCAGCGTAGCCGGGACAGGGGGATATGGCTACACCTTC. Translation gives CASSVAGTGGYGYTF.